The 17 T cell receptor beta chains below were found in one sample sequenced in a study of blood T cell repertoires in COVID-19. Assay used: immunoSEQ multiplex PCR; TCRdb lists only in-frame clones, some missing. This table holds some 200,000 clones, around 83% found once. The sample taken for sequencing was peripheral blood. The receptors stem from a woman in her forties with acute or convalescent COVID-19.

This chain connects TRBV4-2 to TRBJ1-4; possibly TRBD1 for D (5 bases). Trimming took off 0 bases at V and 6 bases at J, with 11 bases between the two ends. Per the germline V gene, CDR1 is LGHNA and CDR2 is YNFKEQ. The CDR3 sequence is 15 residues long. The CDR3 spells CASSQDGRVDEKLFF. Written as DNA, the CDR3 is TGTGCCAGCAGCCAAGATGGCAGGGTAGATGAAAAACTGTTTTTT.

The genes are TRBV5-6 and TRBJ2-7; TRBD1 matches at 10 bases. Per germline, CDR1 SGHDT and CDR2 YYEEEE. V gave up 3 bases and J gave up 6 bases; unmatched junction bases: 6. The CDR3 covers 14 residues. The CDR3, as DNA: TGTGCCAGCAGCTACCGGGACAGGGGACGCGAGCAGTACTTC. This codes for CASSYRDRGREQYF.

This clone appeared once. This rearrangement joins TRBV6-5 to TRBJ1-5, with D tentatively TRBD1 (6 bases). This CDR3 is 14 amino acids long. Germline V CDR1 and CDR2: MNHEY, SVGAGI. Trimming cost V 7 bases and J 1 base, with 11 bases left between them. CDR3 in amino acids: CASKRGSSNQPQHF. The CDR3, as DNA: TGTGCCAGCAAAAGGGGGTCGAGCAATCAGCCCCAGCATTTT.

This clone was counted once. V usage is TRBV5-1 and J usage is TRBJ2-5, with TRBD2 matching over 9 bases. CDR1 and CDR2 from the germline V gene are SGHRS and YFSETQ. V gave up 4 bases and J gave up 2 bases; unmatched junction bases: 3. The CDR3 length is 14 residues. The CDR3 DNA is TGCGCCAGCAGCGTGAGCGGGGGGCAAGAGACCCAGTACTTC. Its translation: CASSVSGGQETQYF. Combining the CDR3 with reference TRBV5-1 and TRBJ2-5 gives the whole variable domain KAGVTQTPRYLIKTRGQQVTLSCSPISGHRSVSWYQQTPGQGLQFLFEYFSETQRNKGNFPGRFSGRQFSNSRSEMNVSTLELGDSALYLCASSVSGGQETQYFGPGTRLLVL.

The rearrangement uses TRBV6-1 and TRBJ2-2; 7 nucleotides align to TRBD1. Germline V gene lookup returns CDR1 MNHNS and CDR2 SASEGT. V shed 0 bases and J 7 bases; nucleotides not matched to a gene: 8. This CDR3 spans 16 amino acids. For the CDR3, the DNA is TGTGCCAGCAGTGAAGCCCCGACAGGGCTCGGCGGGGAGCTGTTTTTT. This translates into CASSEAPTGLGGELFF.

The chain is built from TRBV14 and TRBJ2-2; 9 positions match TRBD2. Trimming removed 2 bases from V and 2 bases from J; junction bases left unmatched: 6. This CDR3 contains 17 residues. Germline CDR1 is SGHDN and CDR2 is FVKESK. The CDR3 DNA follows: TGTGCCAGCAGCCAAAACCTCCTAGCGGGAAACACCGGGGAGCTGTTTTTT. This sequence encodes CASSQNLLAGNTGELFF.

CDR3 DNA sequence: TGTGCCAGCACTCAGTACAATGAGCAGTTCTTC. Its protein product is CASTQYNEQFF. The J gene is TRBJ2-1, the V gene TRBV5-4, with D unclear. V dropped 6 bases and J dropped 4 bases, with 5 bases sitting between them. The CDR3 sequence is 11 residues long. Germline V gene lookup returns CDR1 SGHNT and CDR2 YYREEE (reference sequence).

The genes are TRBV11-2 and TRBJ1-2; D unresolved. The V end was cut by 5 bases, the J end by 4 bases, with 17 bases between. Germline V lookup: CDR1 SGHAT, CDR2 FQNNGV. This CDR3 contains 15 residues. In DNA, the CDR3 is TGTGCCAGCAGCCAGAGCCCGGGGAGCCCCTATGGCTACACCTTC. Translation: CASSQSPGSPYGYTF. Full variable domain (missing parts from reference TRBV11-2 and TRBJ1-2): EAGVAQSPRYKIIEKRQSVAFWCNPISGHATLYWYQQILGQGPKLLIQFQNNGVVDDSQLPKDRFSAERLKGVDSTLKIQPAKLEDSAVYLCASSQSPGSPYGYTFGSGTRLTVV.

The chain uses TRBV3-1 (or the pseudogene TRBV3-2) and TRBJ2-7; 11 positions match TRBD2. V lost 4 bases to trimming and J lost 6 bases; unmatched junction nucleotides: 8. The CDR3 loop spans 15 amino acids. The V gene's germline CDR1 is LGHDT and CDR2 YNNKEL (reference sequence). CDR3 protein: CASSRTLAGEGEQYF. The DNA of the CDR3 is TGTGCCAGCAGCCGTACACTAGCGGGAGAGGGCGAGCAGTACTTC.

This clone was seen a single time. This chain uses TRBV9 with TRBJ2-2; tentative D call: TRBD1 (5 bases). Germline-derived CDR1 and CDR2 are SGDLS and YYNGEE. The length of the CDR3 is 15 residues. V gave up 0 bases and J gave up 4 bases, with 10 bases separating them. CDR3 nucleotides: TGTGCCAGCAGCGTAGCTGGACATTTCACCGGGGAGCTGTTTTTT. Amino acid sequence: CASSVAGHFTGELFF.

This rearrangement joins TRBV6-1 to TRBJ2-5; D is ambiguous. The CDR3 covers 14 residues. Trimming stripped 2 bases from V and 2 bases from J, with 9 bases between. Germline V CDR1 and CDR2: MNHNS, SASEGT. The CDR3 here is CASSEFTVQETQYF. CDR3 DNA: TGTGCCAGCAGTGAATTCACAGTTCAAGAGACCCAGTACTTC.

This chain joins TRBV5-1 and TRBJ1-1; possible D gene TRBD1, 5 bases. Germline V lookup: CDR1 SGHRS, CDR2 YFSETQ. V was shortened by 7 bases and J by 4 bases, with 8 bases between the two germline ends. The CDR3 spans 11 residues. CDR3 amino acids: CASSGSTEAFF. CDR3 in DNA: TGCGCCAGCTCAGGGTCCACTGAAGCTTTCTTT.

This chain connects TRBV2 to TRBJ2-1; tentative D call: TRBD2 (6 bases). The CDR3 runs to 14 residues. The V end was cut by 10 bases, the J end by 3 bases, with 16 bases between. Germline assignment: CDR1 SNHLY and CDR2 FYNNEI. The CDR3 bases are TGTGCCATCGACCGCCGGGACTTCTACAATGAGCAGTTCTTC. This sequence encodes CAIDRRDFYNEQFF.

This chain uses TRBV2 with TRBJ2-2; perhaps TRBD2 as D (6 bases). This CDR3 region has 17 residues. The V end was cut by 1 base, the J end by 2 bases, with 14 bases between. The V gene's germline CDR1 is SNHLY and CDR2 FYNNEI. The CDR3 sequence: CASSEEVIGGNTGELFF. The CDR3 nucleotides read TGTGCCAGCAGTGAAGAGGTTATCGGGGGAAACACCGGGGAGCTGTTTTTT.

The V and J genes are TRBV14 and TRBJ1-1; D gene uncertain. The CDR3 is made up of 13 amino acids. The germline gives CDR1 SGHDN, CDR2 FVKESK. V was trimmed by 10 bases and J by 0 bases, leaving 12 bases between them. The CDR3 loop reads CATRAGLNTEAFF. The CDR3 coding sequence is TGTGCCACCAGAGCGGGCCTGAACACTGAAGCTTTCTTT.

The V call is TRBV6-5, the J call TRBJ2-1, with 9 bases matching TRBD1. The CDR3 sequence is 15 residues long. J lost 8 bases, V lost 5 bases, and 10 bases had no gene match. The V gene's germline CDR1 is MNHEY and CDR2 SVGAGI. CDR3 residues: CASSKPGQGLYEQFF. As DNA, the CDR3 is TGTGCCAGCAGTAAACCGGGACAGGGACTATATGAGCAGTTCTTC.

The chain has TRBV18 and TRBJ2-7; a possible D gene is TRBD2 (5 bases). CDR1 is KGHSH and CDR2 is LQKENI in the germline V gene. CDR3 size: 14 residues. Trimming stripped 3 bases from V and 5 bases from J, with 14 bases between. The CDR3 is CASSPSRGTDEQYF. DNA of the CDR3: TGTGCCAGCTCACCGTCCCGGGGTACGGACGAGCAGTACTTC.